This TCR beta chain was recovered during a study of T cell clonotyping in hematopoietic cell transplantation. Sequenced by immunoSEQ multiplex PCR; TCRdb stores in-frame clones only, minus some. This sample has about 12,000 clones; just under 85% occur once, and the top ten carry 5.5% to 7.5%. Recipients were bled about 28 days pretransplant and at posttransplant days 30, 100, 180. General study points: Graft donor and pretransplant recipient Inverse Simpson Index values predicted broader posttransplant TCR diversity.

Regarding this clone: Its target is unknown.

J lost 3 bases, V lost 4 bases, and 7 bases had no gene match. The CDR3 covers 16 residues. Per the germline V gene, CDR1 is MNHNS and CDR2 is SASEGT. V gene TRBV6-1 combines with J gene TRBJ2-3; TRBD1 matches at 10 bases. This material consisted of PBMCs, taken 100 days after allogeneic stem cell transplant. This clonotype was obtained from a female patient in her forties or fifties who had an allogeneic stem cell transplant from a related donor, so T cells may come from the graft donor. Some clones in this sample may be carry-over from other donors' samples. This CDR3 is CASSGPGQGWTDTQYF. For the CDR3, the DNA is TGTGCCAGCAGTGGGCCGGGACAGGGGTGGACAGATACGCAGTATTTT.